The next 29 T cell receptor beta chains were all read from a single sample in a study of blood T cell repertoires in COVID-19. The data were produced by immunoSEQ multiplex PCR, yet TCRdb's version contains in-frame clones alone and is incomplete. The sample lists some 76,000 clones, approximately 87% seen once, with approximately 17% in the top ten. Sequencing was carried out using peripheral blood. Receptors originate from a man older than 75 in a cohort sampled during active COVID-19.

The rearrangement links TRBV7-3 to TRBJ2-5; possible D gene TRBD2, 5 bases. Germline V gene data show CDR1 as SGHTA and CDR2 as FQGTGA. The length of the CDR3 is 15 residues. V was clipped by 2 bases and J by 4 bases, with 14 bases between them. As DNA, the CDR3 is TGTGCCAGCAGCTTACTCGGGCATCGGGGAGAGACCCAGTACTTC. Its protein product is CASSLLGHRGETQYF.

J is TRBJ2-3 and V is TRBV5-1, with 13 bases matching TRBD2. This CDR3 is 17 amino acids long. Losses at the gene ends were 4 bases for V and 1 base for J; bases not matched to a gene: 6. Germline V gives CDR1 SGHRS, CDR2 YFSETQ. CDR3 bases: TGCGCCAGCAGCGTGGGGACTAGCGGGATACGCACAGATACGCAGTATTTT. Its translation: CASSVGTSGIRTDTQYF.

The gene calls are TRBV4-3 and TRBJ1-1; D ambiguous. CDR1 and CDR2 (germline): LGHNA, YSLEER. There are 18 residues in the CDR3. V was cut by 3 bases and J by 2 bases, with 22 bases left in between. The CDR3 loop is CASSHSPGPGIANTEAFF. The CDR3 DNA follows: TGCGCCAGCAGCCACTCCCCCGGTCCGGGGATAGCTAACACTGAAGCTTTCTTT.

The gene calls are TRBV5-6 and TRBJ2-2; TRBD1 matches 9 bases. CDR1 is SGHDT, CDR2 YYEEEE, per germline. Trimming cost V 2 bases and J 4 bases; bases outside gene matches: 6. The CDR3 consists of 16 residues. The CDR3 loop is CASSFRDRATTGELFF. In nucleotides, the CDR3 is TGTGCCAGCAGCTTTAGGGACAGGGCCACCACCGGGGAGCTGTTTTTT. Full variable domain (outside the CDR3, taken from reference TRBV5-6 and TRBJ2-2): DAGVTQSPTHLIKTRGQQVTLRCSPKSGHDTVSWYQQALGQGPQFIFQYYEEEERQRGNFPDRFSGHQFPNYSSELNVNALLLGDSALYLCASSFRDRATTGELFFGEGSRLTVL.

The gene calls are TRBV7-8 and TRBJ2-7; 10 nucleotides align to TRBD1. Trimming cost V 5 bases and J 2 bases; bases outside gene matches: 6. The CDR3 contains 15 residues. From germline, CDR1 is SGHVS and CDR2 FQNEAQ. The CDR3 protein is CASSPRQGAPYEQYV. The CDR3 DNA follows: TGTGCCAGCAGCCCCAGACAGGGGGCCCCCTACGAGCAGTACGTC.

V gene TRBV7-9 combines with J gene TRBJ1-5, with no clear D. Trimming left V 5 bases short and J 0 bases short, with 17 bases between. The CDR3 length is 17 residues. The germline CDR1 and CDR2 sequences are SEHNR and FQNEAQ (reference sequence). The DNA of the CDR3 is TGTGCCAGCAGCGACGGTCAGCGGACGGTTAGCAATCAGCCCCAGCATTTT. It yields the protein CASSDGQRTVSNQPQHF. Looking up the rest from reference TRBV7-9 and TRBJ1-5 gives the full variable domain: DTGVSQNPRHKITKRGQNVTFRCDPISEHNRLYWYRQTLGQGPEFLTYFQNEAQLEKSRLLSDRFSAERPKGSFSTLEIQRTEQGDSAMYLCASSDGQRTVSNQPQHFGDGTRLSIL.

Only one count was recorded for this clone. This chain connects TRBV27 to TRBJ1-5; 7 bases agree with TRBD1. The CDR3 runs to 14 residues. Germline V gene sequence: CDR1 MNHEY, CDR2 SMNVEV (reference sequence). Losses at the gene ends were 3 bases for V and 4 bases for J; bases not matched to a gene: 3. The CDR3 spells CASSFTGANQPQHF. The CDR3 bases are TGTGCCAGCAGTTTCACAGGGGCGAATCAGCCCCAGCATTTT.

J is TRBJ2-1 and V is TRBV7-9; perhaps TRBD2 as D (5 bases). The V end was cut by 1 base, the J end by 10 bases, with 11 bases between. The CDR3 has 13 residues. The V gene's germline CDR1 is SEHNR and CDR2 FQNEAQ (reference sequence). The CDR3 nucleotides are TGTGCCAGCAGCTTAGGGGAGAAATCGGAGCAGTTCTTC. Protein product: CASSLGEKSEQFF.

V usage is TRBV5-1 and J usage is TRBJ2-5; perhaps TRBD2 as D (6 bases). Between the trimmed V and J ends, which lost 0 bases and 5 bases, there was a span of 8 bases. Per the germline V gene, CDR1 is SGHRS and CDR2 is YFSETQ. The CDR3 length is 13 residues. The DNA of the CDR3 is TGCGCCAGCAGCTTGGGAGGGAGGGAGACCCAGTACTTC. Protein sequence: CASSLGGRETQYF.

The chain is built from TRBV29-1 and TRBJ2-3; D unresolved. The CDR3 has 12 amino acids. Looked up from germline, CDR1 is SQVTM and CDR2 is ANQGSEA. The V and J ends lost 3 bases and 2 bases respectively, with 6 bases between them. The CDR3 spells CSVDPDTDTQYF. CDR3 nucleotides: TGCAGCGTTGATCCAGACACAGATACGCAGTATTTT.

The chain uses TRBV5-8 and TRBJ1-4; no clear D gene. This CDR3 has 15 residues. Between the trimmed V and J ends, which lost 1 base and 0 bases, there was a span of 7 bases. In germline, CDR1 is SGHTS, CDR2 YDEGEE. CDR3 loop: CASSLNRATNEKLFF. CDR3 sequence (DNA): TGTGCCAGCAGCTTGAACAGAGCAACTAATGAAAAACTGTTTTTT.

The chain joins TRBV12-1 to TRBJ2-3; the DNA was not used to check the table's D call, TRBD2. TRBV12-1 is termed a pseudogene. This CDR3 comprises 18 residues. CDR3 coding DNA: TGTGCCAGCAGCCCAAGAGACCGACTAGCGGGGGCCACAGATACGCAGTATTTT. It codes for CASSPRDRLAGATDTQYF.

The chain uses TRBV27 and TRBJ2-7; a possible D gene is TRBD2 (7 bases). Trimming shortened V by 8 bases and J by 7 bases, and 30 bases separated the two germline ends. CDR3 length: 17 amino acids. Germline CDR1 MNHEY, CDR2 SMNVEV (reference sequence). The CDR3 DNA reads TGTGCCAGCGGGCCCCGAGGGGGGGGGCATTCCCAGGGGGAGCAGTACTTC. This codes for CASGPRGGGHSQGEQYF.

The chain couples TRBV12-3 or TRBV12-4 to TRBJ2-7; D unresolved. Between the trimmed V and J ends, which lost 2 bases and 6 bases, there was a span of 8 bases. The length of the CDR3 is 12 residues. CDR3 in amino acids: CASSLSVAEQYF. Here the CDR3 DNA reads TGTGCCAGCAGTTTATCGGTTGCCGAGCAGTACTTC.

This clone appeared once. The chain joins TRBV6-5 to TRBJ2-7, with TRBD1 identical over 8 bases. The V gene end was trimmed by 6 bases and the J gene end by 3 bases; junction bases not matched to a gene: 4. Germline CDR1 reads MNHEY; CDR2 reads SVGAGI. This CDR3 is 13 amino acids long. This chain's CDR3 is CASSRTGFYEQYF. As DNA, the CDR3 is TGTGCCAGCAGCCGGACAGGGTTCTACGAGCAGTACTTC.

This sequence joins TRBV6-5 and TRBJ1-5; tentative D call: TRBD1 (6 bases). The V and J ends lost 6 bases and 7 bases respectively, with 13 bases between them. CDR3 length equals 13 residues. Germline V gene sequence: CDR1 MNHEY, CDR2 SVGAGI. In nucleotides, the CDR3 is TGTGCCAGCAGGACAAGGGGGGGCCAGCCCCAGCATTTT. Encoded protein: CASRTRGGQPQHF.

The chain combines TRBV18 with TRBJ1-5; TRBD1 aligns across 10 bases. CDR1 and CDR2 (germline): KGHSH, LQKENI. V lost 5 bases and J lost 2; bases outside the gene matches: 3. The CDR3 is 15 amino acids. Written as DNA, the CDR3 is TGTGCCAGCTCAACCGGACAGGGGGGCAATCAGCCCCAGCATTTT. This translates into CASSTGQGGNQPQHF.

J is TRBJ2-1 and V is TRBV19; 12 bases align to TRBD2. Per the germline V gene, CDR1 is LNHDA and CDR2 is SQIVND (reference sequence). The V and J ends lost 5 bases and 15 bases, in that order; junction bases with no gene match: 8. CDR3 length: 13 amino acids. The CDR3 loop reads CASSGRLAGDAFF. The CDR3 coding sequence is TGTGCCAGTAGTGGCCGACTAGCGGGGGACGCGTTCTTC.

The CDR3 loop is CASSRAPGDTDTQYF. The CDR3 DNA reads as TGTGCCAGCAGCCGAGCCCCCGGGGACACAGATACGCAGTATTTT. The chain employs TRBV7-8 and TRBJ2-3, with a possible D match to TRBD2 (5 bases). Trimming stripped 5 bases from V and 2 bases from J, with 14 bases between. This CDR3 is 15 amino acids long. The germline V gene has CDR1 SGHVS and CDR2 FQNEAQ.

This chain connects TRBV19 to TRBJ1-1, with D possibly being TRBD1 (5 bases). Trimming left V 7 bases short and J 5 bases short, with 17 bases between. CDR1 and CDR2 from the germline V gene are LNHDA and SQIVND (reference sequence). The CDR3 extends over 14 amino acids. CDR3 sequence (DNA): TGTGCCAGTATCGACGGCAGGGTTCGTACTGAAGCTTTCTTT. Amino acid sequence: CASIDGRVRTEAFF.

CDR3 nucleotide sequence: TGTGCCAGCGCCCCCGAGGGAAGGGGGCGCTTAGGAGCTTTCTTT. Its protein product is CASAPEGRGRLGAFF. The chain employs TRBV9 and TRBJ1-1; 7 bases agree with TRBD1. The germline CDR1 and CDR2 sequences are SGDLS and YYNGEE. This CDR3 region has 15 residues. With 7 bases clipped from V and 10 bases from J, the junction kept 19 bases outside the gene matches.

The CDR3 loop reads CAWSPFAGLYEQYV. For the CDR3, the DNA is TGTGCCTGGAGCCCATTTGCAGGGTTGTACGAGCAGTACGTC. The chain has TRBV30 and TRBJ2-7, with a possible D match to TRBD1 (5 bases). The CDR3 is made up of 14 amino acids. In germline, CDR1 is GTSNPN, CDR2 SVGIG (reference sequence). V was trimmed by 3 bases and J by 4 bases, leaving 16 bases between them.

The V and J genes are TRBV7-6 and TRBJ1-5; 9 bases fit TRBD1. The trim removed 3 bases at V and 6 bases at J, leaving 6 bases unmatched. The CDR3 runs to 15 residues. Germline lookup yields CDR1 SGHVS and CDR2 FNYEAQ. The CDR3 loop reads CASSLDRGRGQPQHF. In DNA, the CDR3 is TGTGCCAGCAGCTTGGACAGGGGCAGGGGTCAGCCCCAGCATTTT.

V is TRBV4-2 and J is TRBJ1-1; TRBD1 matches at 8 bases. This CDR3 has 16 residues. V dropped 3 bases and J dropped 11; count of bases not matched to a gene: 17. Looked up from germline, CDR1 is LGHNA and CDR2 is YNFKEQ. CDR3 DNA sequence: TGTGCCAGCAGCCAGCCCCCGGGAACAGGGGGAGTTGTCGCTTTCTTT. It yields the protein CASSQPPGTGGVVAFF.

The chain combines TRBV3-1 (or the pseudogene TRBV3-2) with TRBJ1-2; D remains ambiguous. CDR1 and CDR2 from the germline V gene are LGHDT and YNNKEL (reference sequence). Trimming left V 5 bases short and J 4 bases short, with 17 bases between. The CDR3 extends over 15 amino acids. The CDR3 DNA is TGTGCCAGCAGCAAGGAGGATTGGGGTACCTATGGCTACACCTTC. Translating it yields CASSKEDWGTYGYTF.

The V and J genes are TRBV12-3 or TRBV12-4 and TRBJ1-1; D is perhaps TRBD1 (5 bases). Trimming took 6 bases from V and 2 from J, leaving 10 bases between them. This CDR3 spans 13 amino acids. The CDR3 protein is CASRYRTNTEAFF. The CDR3 DNA sequence: TGTGCCAGCAGATACAGGACCAACACTGAAGCTTTCTTT.

The chain carries TRBV6-2 or TRBV6-3 and TRBJ2-7, with D possibly TRBD1 on 6 matching bases. V dropped 6 bases and J dropped 4 bases, with 16 bases sitting between them. This CDR3 is built from 14 residues. CDR1 and CDR2 (germline): MNHEY, SVGEGT. CDR3 residues: CASRYRTDHYEQYF. In DNA form, the CDR3 reads TGTGCCAGCAGATACAGGACAGATCATTACGAGCAGTACTTC.

This rearrangement joins TRBV12-3 or TRBV12-4 to TRBJ2-7, with D possibly being TRBD2 (5 bases). V lost 6 bases to trimming and J lost 9 bases, with 12 bases between them. This CDR3 has 11 amino acids. The CDR3 loop reads CASSKTGWQYF. The CDR3 nucleotides read TGTGCCAGCAGCAAGACGGGATGGCAGTACTTC.

Only a few counts were recorded for this clone. The chain recombines TRBV5-1 with TRBJ2-3, with 7 bases that match TRBD2. Losses at the gene ends were 4 bases for V and 9 bases for J; bases not matched to a gene: 17. The CDR3 sequence is 16 residues long. Germline CDR1 SGHRS, CDR2 YFSETQ. CDR3 DNA: TGCGCCAGCAGCAGGCCCAAATCGGGGGGTGGAGTAACGCAGTATTTT. Translated: CASSRPKSGGGVTQYF.